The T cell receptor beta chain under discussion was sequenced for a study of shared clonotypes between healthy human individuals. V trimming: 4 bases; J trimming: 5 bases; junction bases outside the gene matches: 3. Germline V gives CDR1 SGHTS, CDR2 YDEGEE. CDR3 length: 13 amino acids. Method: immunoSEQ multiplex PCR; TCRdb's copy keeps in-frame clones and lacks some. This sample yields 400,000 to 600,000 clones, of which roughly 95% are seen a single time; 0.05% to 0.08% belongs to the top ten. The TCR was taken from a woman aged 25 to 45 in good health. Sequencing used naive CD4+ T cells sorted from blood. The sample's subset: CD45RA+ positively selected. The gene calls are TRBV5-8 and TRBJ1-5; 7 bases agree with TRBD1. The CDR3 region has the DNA TGTGCCAGCAGCCGGGACAGAGATCAGCCCCAGCATTTT. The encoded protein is CASSRDRDQPQHF.